A single sample is the source of the 18 T cell receptor beta chains below, sequenced in a study of Tregs in tolerant kidney transplant recipients. Data came from immunoSEQ multiplex PCR; TCRdb stores just in-frame clones and leaves some out. This repertoire includes about 15,000 clones. Related graft donors supplied nonmyeloablative bone marrow transplants, and mixed chimerism was transient. The specimen comprised CD4+ T cells from blood (PBMCs), sampled 12 months after the transplant. The receptors were sampled from a human patient who received a combined kidney and bone marrow transplant. Some T cells may be transferred from the graft donor.

A word on this clone: The read falls 3 residues short of the CDR3 end, and the missing part is taken from the germline J gene. The chain recombines TRBV30 with TRBJ1-3, with no clear D. CDR3 size: 15 residues. Trimming removed 2 bases at V and 0 bases at J, with 11 bases between. Germline values: CDR1 GTSNPN, CDR2 SVGIG (reference sequence). This CDR3 reads CAWSTRVLSGNTIYF. CDR3 DNA, as far as it was read: TGTGCCTGGAGTACGCGGGTCCTCTCTGGAAACACC.

The CDR3 is CASSLDSQTTYEQYF. The part of the CDR3 DNA that was read is TGTGCCAGCTCCTTGGACAGCCAAACCACCTACGAG. The chain joins TRBV18 to TRBJ2-7; weak D call: TRBD1 (6 bases). The read is 3 residues too short to cover the CDR3 end, so that end is filled in from the germline J gene. CDR1 is KGHSH, CDR2 LQKENI, per germline. Trimming pared 6 bases from V and 2 bases from J, leaving 17 bases between. The CDR3 runs to 15 residues.

The DNA read from the CDR3 is TGCAGTGCTGCGGGAGAGTTAGCCAAAAACATT. Protein sequence: CSAAGELAKNI. The CDR3 as a whole reads CSAAGELAKNIQYF. The chain recombines TRBV20-1 with TRBJ2-4, with 7 nucleotides matching TRBD2. The CDR3 end is not reached by the read, which stops 3 residues before it; the germline J gene fills it in. The germline CDR1 and CDR2 sequences are DFQATT and SNEGSKA (reference sequence). The CDR3 length is 14 residues. The V segment lost 5 bases and the J segment 0 bases; nucleotides outside the gene matches: 4.

The CDR3 bases that were read are TGTGCCACCAACCGGGGACTAGCGGGTTACTACGAG. Its protein is CATNRGLAGYYE. The whole CDR3 reads CATNRGLAGYYEQYF. The chain carries TRBV24-1 and TRBJ2-7, with 12 bases aligning to TRBD2. The read comes to an end 3 residues before the CDR3 does, leaving the germline J gene to fill in the end. From germline, CDR1 is KGHDR and CDR2 SFDVKD. The CDR3 totals 15 residues. Losses at the gene ends were 8 bases for V and 3 bases for J; bases not matched to a gene: 7.

In regard to this clone: The read terminates 3 residues ahead of where the CDR3 ends, so the germline J gene completes it. The rearrangement joins TRBV4-2 to TRBJ2-5; 15 bases match TRBD2. Germline CDR1 reads LGHNA; CDR2 reads YNFKEQ. CDR3 length: 18 residues. Losses at the gene ends were 1 base for V and 4 bases for J; bases not matched to a gene: 7. The DNA read from the CDR3 is TGTGCCAGCAGCCAAGGTGGGGGACTAGCGGGAGGAGGAGAGACC. Its translation is CASSQGGGLAGGGET. In full, the CDR3 is CASSQGGGLAGGGETQYF.

Considering frequency, this clone is medium-sized. From the germline J gene comes the end of the CDR3, since the read stops 3 residues before it. This chain joins TRBV30 and TRBJ2-1, with TRBD2 matching over 10 bases. The trim removed 4 bases at V and 5 bases at J, leaving 14 bases unmatched. CDR1 is GTSNPN and CDR2 is SVGIG in the germline V gene (reference sequence). The CDR3 spans 17 residues. The CDR3 here is CAWTLRRLTSGHNEQFF. The covered CDR3 bases are TGTGCCTGGACCCTTCGCCGGTTGACTAGCGGGCACAATGAG.

With respect to this clone: The read comes to an end 3 residues before the CDR3 does, leaving the germline J gene to fill in the end. The V call is TRBV11-3, the J call TRBJ2-5, with D perhaps matching TRBD1 (6 bases). The CDR3 has 13 amino acids. Germline V gene lookup returns CDR1 SGHNT and CDR2 YENEEA. V lost 5 bases and J 2 bases, leaving 9 bases between the germline ends. The CDR3 region is CASSPGQQETQYF. The part of the CDR3 DNA that was read is TGTGCCAGCAGCCCTGGACAGCAAGAGACC.

Its frequency marks this clone as medium-sized (0.01 to 0.1%). The DNA read from the CDR3 is TGCGCCAGCAGCTCTTTAAGCACAGGGGGCACTGAA. Translating gives CASSSLSTGGTE. In full, the CDR3 is CASSSLSTGGTEAFF. The chain couples TRBV5-1 to TRBJ1-1; 8 bases agree with TRBD1. The sequenced fragment ends 3 residues before the CDR3 boundary, so the rest is inferred from the germline J gene. The CDR3 runs 15 residues. Germline V gene sequence: CDR1 SGHRS, CDR2 YFSETQ. V was clipped by 3 bases and J by 4 bases; unmatched bases: 8. The complete variable domain, with remaining parts taken from reference TRBV5-1 and TRBJ1-1, reads KAGVTQTPRYLIKTRGQQVTLSCSPISGHRSVSWYQQTPGQGLQFLFEYFSETQRNKGNFPGRFSGRQFSNSRSEMNVSTLELGDSALYLCASSSLSTGGTEAFFGQGTRLTVV.

As concerns this clone: The read ends 3 residues shy of where the CDR3 ends; the end is completed using the germline J gene. The chain joins TRBV7-9 to TRBJ2-7; TRBD1 matches at 7 bases. The junction had 13 bases not matched to a gene; V was cut back by 7 bases and J by 4 bases. The CDR3 extends over 15 amino acids. Germline CDR1 and CDR2: SEHNR and FQNEAQ (reference sequence). The DNA read from the CDR3 is TGTGCCAGCATCCCCGAAGGCAGGGGGTTTTACGAG. This encodes CASIPEGRGFYE. The full CDR3 sequence reads CASIPEGRGFYEQYF.

This CDR3 is CASRAVQGSGSNQPQHF. The CDR3 DNA, read in part, is TGTGCCAGCAGGGCGGTCCAGGGATCAGGCAGCAATCAGCCC. The V and J genes are TRBV28 and TRBJ1-5; the D gene is possibly TRBD1 (5 bases). The CDR3 goes on 3 residues after the read ends, and that part is filled in from the germline J gene. The V gene lost 6 bases and the J gene lost 1 base, with 19 bases spanning the gap. In germline, CDR1 is MDHEN, CDR2 SYDVKM. The CDR3 has 17 residues.

As to this clone: From the germline J gene comes the end of the CDR3, since the read stops 3 residues before it. V usage is TRBV28 and J usage is TRBJ2-1; 8 bases fit TRBD2. The V gene's germline CDR1 is MDHEN and CDR2 SYDVKM. The CDR3 spans 15 residues. V shed 7 bases and J 3 bases; nucleotides not matched to a gene: 8. The covered CDR3 bases are TGTGCCAGCACAACTAGCGGTGCGTTCTACAATGAG. Amino acid sequence: CASTTSGAFYNE. The whole CDR3 sequence is CASTTSGAFYNEQFF.

On this clone itself: The read halts 3 residues ahead of the CDR3 end, with the missing end drawn from the germline J gene. J is TRBJ2-1 and V is TRBV9; 9 positions match TRBD2. The CDR3 is 15 amino acids. Germline V gene sequence: CDR1 SGDLS, CDR2 YYNGEE. The ends lost 2 bases at V and 7 bases at J; junction bases unmatched: 7. CDR3 bases read: TGTGCCAGCAGCGTGGAGGGCGGGAGGGGGAATGAG. Translation: CASSVEGGRGNE. The full CDR3 reads CASSVEGGRGNEQFF.

This clone is medium-sized by frequency. From the germline J gene comes the end of the CDR3, since the read stops 3 residues before it. The chain uses TRBV7-2 and TRBJ2-2, with D perhaps TRBD1 or TRBD2 (6 bases each). The germline gives CDR1 SGHTA, CDR2 FQGNSA. V was cut by 0 bases and J by 3 bases, with 17 bases left in between. The CDR3 consists of 18 residues. Partial CDR3 DNA: TGTGCCAGCAGCTTAGCGCGTGGCGGGACAAGGTACACCGGGGAG. It encodes CASSLARGGTRYTGE. The complete CDR3 sequence is CASSLARGGTRYTGELFF.

About this clone itself: The read halts 3 residues ahead of the CDR3 end, with the missing end drawn from the germline J gene. The chain carries TRBV10-3 and TRBJ2-7; maybe TRBD1 (6 bases). The CDR3 runs 14 residues. V shed 7 bases and J shed 2 bases, with 15 bases lying between them. Germline V gene sequence: CDR1 ENHRY, CDR2 SYGVKD. The CDR3 sequence: CAITGERFPYEQYF. Incomplete CDR3 DNA: TGTGCCATCACAGGGGAACGCTTTCCCTACGAG.

With regard to this clone: The read gets to within 3 residues of the CDR3 end, and the germline J gene fills in the rest. The chain carries TRBV7-2 and TRBJ1-1; D unclear. Germline lookup yields CDR1 SGHTA and CDR2 FQGNSA. The CDR3 has 14 amino acids. V lost 5 bases, J lost 2 bases, and 12 bases lay in between. The covered CDR3 bases are TGTGCCAGCAGCAAAAGGGCTTTAAACACTGAA. It specifies CASSKRALNTE. The whole CDR3 protein is CASSKRALNTEAFF.

As regards this clone: Read sequence stops 3 residues before the CDR3 end, and the germline J gene provides the missing end. The chain uses TRBV18 and TRBJ1-5, with D maybe TRBD1 (6 bases). Germline V CDR1 and CDR2: KGHSH, LQKENI. The CDR3 length is 15 residues. V was trimmed by 1 base and J by 6 bases, leaving 13 bases between them. The sequenced part of the CDR3 DNA is TGTGCCAGCTCACCACTAAACAGGGTCCCTCAGCCC. It encodes CASSPLNRVPQP. The CDR3 in full is CASSPLNRVPQPQHF.

A word on this clone: From the germline J gene comes the end of the CDR3, since the read stops 3 residues before it. J is TRBJ2-7 and V is TRBV2, with D hard to call. This CDR3 has 12 amino acids. The V gene lost 7 bases and the J gene lost 1 base, with 8 bases spanning the gap. CDR1 SNHLY and CDR2 FYNNEI come from the germline V gene. The covered CDR3 bases are TGTGCCAGCAAGCAGGTTTCCTACGAG. Its protein is CASKQVSYE. In full, the CDR3 is CASKQVSYEQYF.

With respect to this clone: The read halts 3 residues ahead of the CDR3 end, with the missing end drawn from the germline J gene. The rearrangement uses TRBV2 and TRBJ1-6, with TRBD1 matching over 8 bases. Trimming took 6 bases from V and 0 from J; bases not matched to a gene: 4. CDR1 is SNHLY and CDR2 is FYNNEI in the germline V gene. The CDR3 totals 16 residues. Incomplete CDR3 DNA: TGTGCCAGCAGAGGGACAGGTAGCTCCTATAATTCACCC. Protein product: CASRGTGSSYNSP. The whole CDR3 reads CASRGTGSSYNSPLHF.